The entry below describes one T cell receptor beta chain. The authors' processing: Reference gene primer amplification gave estimated nucleated cell counts. Sequencing was performed with immunoSEQ multiplex PCR; in TCRdb, only in-frame clones are kept and a portion is missing. That table supplies the V and J calls and clone size; D and trimming were determined from the DNA. Of 150,000 to 200,000 clones detected, roughly nine tenths appear once; the ten largest clones hold approximately 2%. This entry is derived from a study of blood T cell repertoires in COVID-19. Study background: The cDNA or gDNA used as material had been derived from T cells, B-cell-depleted T cells, or PBMCs.

This receptor was identified in a man in his late teens or twenties who had recovered from COVID-19. The specimen sequenced was peripheral blood.

This chain's CDR3 is CASSYDRDYGYTF. The CDR3 DNA reads TGTGCCAGCAGTTACGACAGGGACTATGGCTACACCTTC. The chain has TRBV6-5 and TRBJ1-2, with 7 bases lining up with TRBD1. With V trimmed by 2 bases and J by 3 bases, 0 bases remained unmatched. In germline, CDR1 is MNHEY, CDR2 SVGAGI. CDR3 size: 13 residues.